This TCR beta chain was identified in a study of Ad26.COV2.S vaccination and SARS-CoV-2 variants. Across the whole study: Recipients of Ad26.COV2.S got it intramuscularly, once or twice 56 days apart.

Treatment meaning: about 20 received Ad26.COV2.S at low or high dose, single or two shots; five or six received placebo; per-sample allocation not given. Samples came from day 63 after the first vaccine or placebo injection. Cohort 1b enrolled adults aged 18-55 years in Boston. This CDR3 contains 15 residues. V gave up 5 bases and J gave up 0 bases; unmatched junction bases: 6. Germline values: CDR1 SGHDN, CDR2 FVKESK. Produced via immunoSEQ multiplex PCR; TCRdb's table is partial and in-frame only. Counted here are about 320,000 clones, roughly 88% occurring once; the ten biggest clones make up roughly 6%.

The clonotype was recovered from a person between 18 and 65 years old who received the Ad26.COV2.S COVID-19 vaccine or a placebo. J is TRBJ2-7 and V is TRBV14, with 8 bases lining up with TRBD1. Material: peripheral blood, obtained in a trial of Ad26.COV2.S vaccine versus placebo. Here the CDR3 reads CASSERQGHSYEQYF. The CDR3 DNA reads TGTGCCAGCAGCGAGAGACAGGGGCACTCCTACGAGCAGTACTTC.